This T cell receptor (beta chain) is from a study of shared clonotypes between healthy human individuals. Whole-study context: Three plates each covered CD4 naive and memory; CD8 naive two, CD8 memory one.

TCRdb's copy holds only in-frame clones and misses some; the assay was immunoSEQ multiplex PCR. The sample has roughly 760,000 clones, roughly 70% seen once. General observations from the study: Compared with memory subsets, naive subsets generally had larger estimated richness. Naive CD4 clonotypes overlapped across a handful of donors at about 5.2%. How much donors shared clonotypes was expected to be affected by sequencing depth.

Many counts were recorded for this clone. Its antigen is not identified. Sequencing input: memory CD4+ T cells sorted from blood. As to subset: CD45RA-negative fraction. The TCR sequence derives from a woman aged 25 to 39 in good health.

CDR3 bases: TGTGCCAGCAGCTACGGGACCGCGAGCGGCTACACCTTC. Translated: CASSYGTASGYTF. This sequence joins TRBV14 and TRBJ1-2; possible D gene TRBD1, 5 bases. The CDR3 extends over 13 amino acids. Germline V CDR1 and CDR2: SGHDN, FVKESK. V was shortened by 5 bases and J by 8 bases, with 15 bases between the two germline ends.